The clone carrying this TCR beta chain was observed many times. As yet, its antigen is unknown. Germline V gene lookup returns CDR1 SNHLY and CDR2 FYNNEI. Trimming stripped 2 bases from V and 4 bases from J, with 8 bases between. The CDR3 length is 13 residues. The sample is drawn from a study of T cells after yellow fever vaccination. TCRdb recomputed calls from the 5' RACE reads with MiXCR, one row per CDR3 protein. The profile shows fewer than 500,000 distinct CDR3 sequences, over 15% of them singletons. Study-wide findings and caveats: Once the booster was given, most primary-vaccination clones reappeared, at about 97% for CD4 and around 90% for CD8.

J is TRBJ2-5 and V is TRBV2; no firm D call. The sequence was collected from a man younger than 30 who received the YFV17D yellow fever vaccine. This specimen was PBMCs, taken before the yellow fever booster vaccination. CDR3 residues: CASSESQRETQYF. Here the CDR3 DNA reads TGTGCCAGCAGTGAAAGTCAGCGAGAGACCCAGTACTTC. Supplemented by reference TRBV2 and TRBJ2-5, the full variable domain reads EPEVTQTPSHQVTQMGQEVILRCVPISNHLYFYWYRQILGQKVEFLVSFYNNEISEKSEIFDDQFSVERPDGSNFTLKIRSTKLEDSAMYFCASSESQRETQYFGPGTRLLVL.